Below, one T cell receptor beta chain is given with its context. The CDR3 contains 15 residues. The germline gives CDR1 SEHNR, CDR2 FQNEAQ (reference sequence). Trimming took 3 bases from V and 0 from J, leaving 12 bases between them. Original data processing: The authors estimated nucleated cell counts from reference gene primer amplification. Measured with immunoSEQ multiplex PCR; TCRdb has only the in-frame clones, and not every one. D and trimming were read from the DNA, whereas the V and J calls and clone size are those reported in that table. The table shows 250,000 to 350,000 clones, with 86% occurring only once. The data stem from a study of blood T cell repertoires in COVID-19. Study details: Material from acute and convalescent COVID-19 was sourced from the United States, Italy and Spain. Nucleic acid was either cDNA or gDNA, and it came from T cells, B-cell-depleted T cells, or PBMCs.

Source material: peripheral blood. The source is a woman aged 30 to 39 with active or convalescent COVID-19. The rearrangement joins TRBV7-9 to TRBJ2-7, with D possibly matching TRBD2 (6 bases). The CDR3 sequence is CASSFSYGGSYEQYF. CDR3 coding DNA: TGTGCCAGCAGCTTCTCGTACGGGGGCTCCTACGAGCAGTACTTC.